Following are 30 T cell receptor beta chains from one sample sequenced in a study of response to subunit inactivated influenza vaccine. Each CDR3 protein is one row after TCRdb ran MiXCR on the RT-PCR reads. The profile shows under 950,000 distinct CDR3 sequences, around 20% of them singletons. The material was PBMCs from blood, obtained around 5 days after vaccination. The receptor source for this set is a man aged 45 to 65 who received an inactivated influenza vaccine.

This clonotype was picked up many times. The chain links TRBV4-1 to TRBJ1-2, with a possible D match to TRBD1 (6 bases). The CDR3 has 14 residues. Trimming left V 0 bases short and J 6 bases short, with 11 bases between. CDR1 MGHRA and CDR2 YSYEKL come from the germline V gene. The CDR3 reads CASSQEYRDHGYTF. CDR3 coding DNA: TGCGCCAGCAGCCAAGAATACAGGGACCATGGCTACACCTTC.

The chain uses TRBV12-3 or TRBV12-4 and TRBJ1-1; 9 bases align to TRBD1. Germline trimming cut 6 bases from V and 4 bases from J; bases unmatched to any gene: 9. This CDR3 has 15 residues. CDR3 protein: CASRFTTGGGTEAFF. For the CDR3, the DNA is TGTGCCAGCAGATTTACGACAGGGGGGGGCACTGAAGCTTTCTTT.

The J gene is TRBJ1-2, the V gene TRBV9; the D gene is possibly TRBD1 (5 bases). Germline CDR1 is SGDLS and CDR2 is YYNGEE. The CDR3 consists of 14 residues. V was trimmed by 0 bases and J by 2 bases, leaving 8 bases between them. The CDR3 spells CASSVDTGNYGYTF. CDR3 DNA: TGTGCCAGCAGCGTAGATACAGGCAACTATGGCTACACCTTC.

The chain uses TRBV11-2 and TRBJ2-1; D might be TRBD2 (6 bases). Germline-derived CDR1 and CDR2 are SGHAT and FQNNGV. Trimming took off 0 bases at V and 12 bases at J, with 12 bases between the two ends. The CDR3 contains 13 residues. CDR3 in amino acids: CASSLDVMGGQFF. The CDR3 DNA reads TGTGCCAGCAGCTTAGATGTTATGGGGGGGCAGTTCTTC.

This chain links TRBV20-1 with TRBJ2-7, with D maybe TRBD2 (6 bases). Trimming removed 0 bases from V and 0 bases from J, with 12 bases in between. This CDR3 has 15 residues. Looked up from germline, CDR1 is DFQATT and CDR2 is SNEGSKA (reference sequence). The CDR3: CSAREAGLGSYEQYF. CDR3 in DNA: TGCAGTGCTAGAGAGGCGGGATTAGGCTCCTACGAGCAGTACTTC.

A note on this clonotype: Since a much larger clone is just one base distant, this may be a read error. The chain links TRBV27 to TRBJ2-2, with D possibly matching TRBD2 (6 bases). This CDR3 has 14 amino acids. Germline values: CDR1 MNHEY, CDR2 SMNVEV (reference sequence). V shed 6 bases and J shed 3 bases, with 11 bases lying between them. The CDR3 DNA follows: TGTGCCAGCAGCTCCCAGCGGGACACCGGGGAGCTGTTTTTT. This codes for CASSSQRDTGELFF.

The chain uses TRBV11-2 and TRBJ2-1, with no clear D. Germline-derived CDR1 and CDR2 are SGHAT and FQNNGV. The CDR3 runs to 12 residues. Trimming cost V 0 bases and J 9 bases, with 6 bases left between them. In DNA, the CDR3 is TGTGCCAGCAGCTTAGATCCAAGTGAGCAGTTCTTC. It is translated as CASSLDPSEQFF.

The chain links TRBV10-3 to TRBJ2-6, with D possibly being TRBD1 or TRBD2 (5 bases each). CDR3 size: 18 residues. Trimming stripped 0 bases from V and 0 bases from J, with 12 bases between. Germline lookup yields CDR1 ENHRY and CDR2 SYGVKD. The CDR3 DNA follows: TGTGCCATCAGTGAGTCGAGGGGCACTGGCTCTGGGGCCAACGTCCTGACTTTC. Its protein is CAISESRGTGSGANVLTF.

This clonotype was detected a few times. Here the CDR3 DNA reads TGCGCCAGCAGCCAAGAGGGCTCACCGCACTACGAGCAGTACTTC. Translation gives CASSQEGSPHYEQYF. V and J are TRBV4-3 and TRBJ2-7; D gene unclear. The length of the CDR3 is 15 residues. Germline assignment: CDR1 LGHNA and CDR2 YSLEER. The V and J ends lost 0 bases and 3 bases respectively, with 12 bases between them.

This clonotype has ten or more counts. The chain links TRBV7-9 to TRBJ2-7, with D perhaps matching TRBD1 (6 bases). CDR1 SEHNR and CDR2 FQNEAQ come from the germline V gene (reference sequence). V was shortened by 4 bases and J by 0 bases, with 10 bases between the two germline ends. CDR3 length: 14 residues. The CDR3 DNA reads as TGTGCCAGCAGCTGGGACACCAGCTCCTACGAGCAGTACTTC. This codes for CASSWDTSSYEQYF.

This clonotype was detected a few times. The CDR3 reads CASSLATGGLGYEQYF. The CDR3 nucleotides are TGCGCCAGCAGCTTGGCCACGGGGGGCCTCGGCTACGAGCAGTACTTC. The chain uses TRBV5-1 and TRBJ2-7, with a weak D call TRBD2 (7 bases). Trimming removed 0 bases from V and 3 bases from J, with 16 bases in between. Germline V gene data show CDR1 as SGHRS and CDR2 as YFSETQ. CDR3 length equals 16 residues.

This chain joins TRBV30 and TRBJ2-1; TRBD2 matches 11 bases. The germline CDR1 and CDR2 sequences are GTSNPN and SVGIG (reference sequence). This CDR3 has 15 residues. The J segment lost 5 bases and the V segment lost 0 bases, leaving 3 bases of the junction unmatched. The CDR3: CAWSVGLAGNNEQFF. In nucleotides, the CDR3 is TGTGCCTGGAGTGTAGGACTAGCGGGTAACAATGAGCAGTTCTTC.

The chain couples TRBV6-5 to TRBJ2-7; 7 bases map to TRBD2. Unmatched junction bases numbered 11, after V lost 2 bases and J lost 4 bases. CDR1 and CDR2 (germline): MNHEY, SVGAGI. The CDR3 runs to 16 residues. As DNA, the CDR3 is TGTGCCAGCAGTTACACCCAACTAGCGAGAGGTTACGAGCAGTACTTC. Translation: CASSYTQLARGYEQYF.

V usage is TRBV10-3 and J usage is TRBJ2-3, with D possibly being TRBD2 (6 bases). Germline CDR1 ENHRY, CDR2 SYGVKD. V lost 5 bases and J lost 2, with 11 bases in between. CDR3 length: 14 residues. The CDR3 sequence: CAISTGLPTDTQYF. CDR3 sequence (DNA): TGTGCCATCAGTACGGGACTGCCCACAGATACGCAGTATTTT.

The chain carries TRBV4-1 and TRBJ2-1; D may correspond to TRBD1 or TRBD2 (6 bases each). V was cut by 0 bases and J by 7 bases, with 16 bases left in between. Germline V lookup: CDR1 MGHRA, CDR2 YSYEKL. This CDR3 has 16 amino acids. The CDR3 sequence: CASSQDRGGTGNEQFF. The DNA of the CDR3 is TGCGCCAGCAGCCAAGATCGAGGGGGGACTGGGAATGAGCAGTTCTTC.

The V call is TRBV15, the J call TRBJ2-1; D tentatively fits TRBD1 or TRBD2 (5 bases each). This CDR3 is built from 18 residues. Germline V gives CDR1 LNHNV, CDR2 YYDKDF (reference sequence). The V end lost 6 bases, the J end lost 4 bases, and 25 bases lay between the germline ends. CDR3 DNA: TGTGCCACCAGGGGGGATAGGACGGGACGGCACGGGTACAATGAGCAGTTCTTC. Its protein is CATRGDRTGRHGYNEQFF.

This chain connects TRBV29-1 to TRBJ1-1, with D perhaps matching TRBD1 (5 bases). CDR1 and CDR2 from the germline V gene are SQVTM and ANQGSEA. The CDR3 length is 12 residues. The V end lost 4 bases, the J end lost 0 bases, and 6 bases lay between the germline ends. The CDR3: CSVAGLNTEAFF. The CDR3 nucleotides are TGCAGCGTTGCAGGGTTGAACACTGAAGCTTTCTTT.

The chain employs TRBV28 and TRBJ1-3, with D unresolved. This CDR3 spans 16 amino acids. The germline V gene has CDR1 MDHEN and CDR2 SYDVKM. V lost 6 bases, J lost 0 bases, and 15 bases lay in between. CDR3 bases: TGTGCCAGCAGGTTTGCAGGAGGCGTCTCTGGAAACACCATATATTTT. Translating gives CASRFAGGVSGNTIYF.

There are a few counts of this clonotype. This chain uses TRBV11-2 with TRBJ2-3; D is perhaps TRBD2 (5 bases). Trimming cost V 0 bases and J 5 bases, with 12 bases left between them. Germline-derived CDR1 and CDR2 are SGHAT and FQNNGV. This CDR3 has 15 amino acids. The CDR3 is CASSLDNFRGDTQYF. The CDR3 bases are TGTGCCAGCAGCTTAGATAACTTCCGGGGAGATACGCAGTATTTT.

This clonotype was seen a handful of times. This chain links TRBV7-2 with TRBJ2-2; D is uncertain. There are 15 residues in the CDR3. Germline V lookup: CDR1 SGHTA, CDR2 FQGNSA. Trimming pared 0 bases from V and 4 bases from J, leaving 9 bases between. The CDR3, as DNA: TGTGCCAGCAGCTTAGCAACCGTGGGCACCGGGGAGCTGTTTTTT. Its translation is CASSLATVGTGELFF.

In regard to this clonotype: Its ends do not fully match the called genes, so a read error is possible. This rearrangement joins TRBV6-5 to TRBJ1-2; the match to TRBD1 covers 8 bases. Germline lookup yields CDR1 MNHEY and CDR2 SVGAGI. This CDR3 has 14 residues. The CDR3 DNA follows: TGTGCCAGCAGTAACTCTCGACAGGGGCATGGCTACACCTTC. Amino acid sequence: CASSNSRQGHGYTF.

The CDR3 nucleotides are TGTGCCAGCAGCTTATTAACAGGGGTTAGCAATCAGCCCCAGCATTTT. Translated, it gives CASSLLTGVSNQPQHF. The chain recombines TRBV7-8 with TRBJ1-5; 7 bases agree with TRBD1. V lost 2 bases to trimming and J lost 0 bases; unmatched junction nucleotides: 4. This CDR3 contains 16 residues. Germline assignment: CDR1 SGHVS and CDR2 FQNEAQ.

This rearrangement joins TRBV20-1 to TRBJ2-1; D ambiguous. The V and J ends lost 0 bases and 8 bases respectively, with 5 bases between them. Germline values: CDR1 DFQATT, CDR2 SNEGSKA (reference sequence). The CDR3 covers 11 residues. CDR3 sequence reads: CSARDGHEQFF. CDR3 DNA sequence: TGCAGTGCTAGAGACGGACATGAGCAGTTCTTC.

This chain joins TRBV5-1 and TRBJ2-1; possibly TRBD2 for D (6 bases). The CDR3 loop spans 15 amino acids. The germline gives CDR1 SGHRS, CDR2 YFSETQ. V was cut by 2 bases and J by 10 bases, with 19 bases left in between. The CDR3 bases are TGCGCCAGCAGCTTAACCGGGACTCTATTAGAGGAGCAGTTCTTC. Protein sequence: CASSLTGTLLEEQFF.

The V and J genes are TRBV20-1 and TRBJ2-7, with D maybe TRBD2 (6 bases). This CDR3 has 12 residues. The V and J ends lost 6 bases and 6 bases respectively, with 15 bases between them. The germline CDR1 and CDR2 sequences are DFQATT and SNEGSKA (reference sequence). CDR3 protein: CSAHRARGEQYF. Written as DNA, the CDR3 is TGCAGTGCACACCGGGCGCGGGGCGAGCAGTACTTC.

Only a few counts were recorded for this clonotype. CDR3 protein: CSARSGTALNTEAFF. DNA of the CDR3: TGCAGTGCTAGGTCGGGGACAGCATTGAACACTGAAGCTTTCTTT. This chain connects TRBV20-1 to TRBJ1-1, with TRBD1 matching over 7 bases. Germline V gene data show CDR1 as DFQATT and CDR2 as SNEGSKA (reference sequence). V lost 3 bases and J lost 0; bases outside the gene matches: 7. This CDR3 contains 15 residues.

V gene TRBV9 combines with J gene TRBJ2-1, with 11 bases matching TRBD2. CDR1 SGDLS and CDR2 YYNGEE come from the germline V gene. The CDR3 consists of 15 residues. J lost 10 bases, V lost 4 bases, and 10 bases had no gene match. The CDR3 DNA follows: TGTGCCAGCAGCACCCTTAGCGGGGGGGCCGGGGAGCAGTTCTTC. Translating it yields CASSTLSGGAGEQFF.

The genes are TRBV18 and TRBJ1-1, with D unclear. V gave up 6 bases and J gave up 5 bases, with 19 bases separating them. Germline V CDR1 and CDR2: KGHSH, LQKENI. This CDR3 has 15 residues. The CDR3 protein is CASSEQKRGGTEAFF. The CDR3, as DNA: TGTGCCAGCTCTGAGCAAAAAAGAGGTGGAACTGAAGCTTTCTTT.

The genes are TRBV21-1 and TRBJ2-1; the table names TRBD1, a call not compared with the DNA. TRBV21-1 counts as a pseudogene. This CDR3 is 15 amino acids long. CDR3 in DNA: TGTGCCAGCAGCATCCTACCAAGGGGGCAGAATGAGCAGTTCTTC. It codes for CASSILPRGQNEQFF.

The chain links TRBV11-1 to TRBJ2-2; TRBD1 might be the D (6 bases). V was pared by 5 bases and J by 3 bases, with 10 bases between. Per germline, CDR1 SGHAT and CDR2 FQDESV (reference sequence). The CDR3 consists of 14 residues. The CDR3 sequence is CASSITGYTGELFF. The CDR3 DNA follows: TGTGCCAGCAGCATCACAGGGTACACCGGGGAGCTGTTTTTT.